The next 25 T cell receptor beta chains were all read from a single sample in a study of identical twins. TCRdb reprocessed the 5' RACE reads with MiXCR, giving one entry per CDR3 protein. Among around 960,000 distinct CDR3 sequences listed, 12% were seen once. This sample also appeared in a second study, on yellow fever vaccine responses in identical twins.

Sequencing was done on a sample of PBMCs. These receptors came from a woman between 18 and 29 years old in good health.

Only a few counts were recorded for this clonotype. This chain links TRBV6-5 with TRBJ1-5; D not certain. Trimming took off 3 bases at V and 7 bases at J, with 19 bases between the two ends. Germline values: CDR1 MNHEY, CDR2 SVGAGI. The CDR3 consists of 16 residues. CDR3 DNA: TGTGCCAGCAGTTATAGACTGGTTCAGGTGGACCAGCCCCAGCATTTT. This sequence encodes CASSYRLVQVDQPQHF.

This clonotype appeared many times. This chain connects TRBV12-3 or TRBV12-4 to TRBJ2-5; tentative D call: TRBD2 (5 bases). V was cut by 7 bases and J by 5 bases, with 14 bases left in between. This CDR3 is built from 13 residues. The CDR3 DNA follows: TGTGCCAGCAAAGTCCCCGGGGAGGAGACCCAGTACTTC. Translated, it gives CASKVPGEETQYF.

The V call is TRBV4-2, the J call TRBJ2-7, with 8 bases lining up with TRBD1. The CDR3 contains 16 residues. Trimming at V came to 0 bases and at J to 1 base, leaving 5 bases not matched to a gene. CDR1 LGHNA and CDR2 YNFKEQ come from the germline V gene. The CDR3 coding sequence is TGTGCCAGCAGCCAAGAGGACAGGGTAGGATCCTACGAGCAGTACTTC. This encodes CASSQEDRVGSYEQYF.

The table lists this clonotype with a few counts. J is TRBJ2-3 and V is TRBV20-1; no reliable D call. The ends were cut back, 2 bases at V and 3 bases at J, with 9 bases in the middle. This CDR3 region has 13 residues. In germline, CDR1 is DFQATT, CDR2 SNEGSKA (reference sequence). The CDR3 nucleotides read TGCAGTGCTAGACGGATATCTACAGATACGCAGTATTTT. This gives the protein CSARRISTDTQYF.

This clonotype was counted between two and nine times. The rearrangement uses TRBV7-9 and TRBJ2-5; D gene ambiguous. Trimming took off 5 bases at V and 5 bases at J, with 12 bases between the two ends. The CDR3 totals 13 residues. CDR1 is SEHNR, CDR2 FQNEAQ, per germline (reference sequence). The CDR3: CASSRGAAETQYF. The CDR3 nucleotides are TGTGCCAGCAGCCGCGGCGCGGCGGAGACCCAGTACTTC.

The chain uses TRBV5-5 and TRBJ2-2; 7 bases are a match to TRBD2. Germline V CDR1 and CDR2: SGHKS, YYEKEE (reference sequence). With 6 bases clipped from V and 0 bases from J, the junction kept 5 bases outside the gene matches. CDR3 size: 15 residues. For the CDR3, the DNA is TGTGCCAGCACCCAACTAGCGACGAACACCGGGGAGCTGTTTTTT. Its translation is CASTQLATNTGELFF.

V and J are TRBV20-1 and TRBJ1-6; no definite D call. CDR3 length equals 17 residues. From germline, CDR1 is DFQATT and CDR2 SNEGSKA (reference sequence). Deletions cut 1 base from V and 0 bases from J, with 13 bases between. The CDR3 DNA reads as TGCAGTGCTAGAGGGCCGGGAGGAAGCTCCTATAATTCACCCCTCCACTTT. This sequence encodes CSARGPGGSSYNSPLHF.

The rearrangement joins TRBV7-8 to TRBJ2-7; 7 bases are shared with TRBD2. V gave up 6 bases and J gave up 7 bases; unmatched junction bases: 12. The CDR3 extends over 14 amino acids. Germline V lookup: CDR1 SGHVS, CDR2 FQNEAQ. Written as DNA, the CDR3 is TGTGCCAGCAGTCAACCCGCGGGGGTGGGGGAGCAGTACGTC. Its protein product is CASSQPAGVGEQYV.

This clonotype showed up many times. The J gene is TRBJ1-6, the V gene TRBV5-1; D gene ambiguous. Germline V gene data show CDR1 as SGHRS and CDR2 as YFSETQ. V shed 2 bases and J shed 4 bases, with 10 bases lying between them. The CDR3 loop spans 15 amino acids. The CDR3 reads CASSFEGSYNSPLHF. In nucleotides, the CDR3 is TGCGCCAGCAGCTTTGAAGGGAGTTATAATTCACCCCTCCACTTT.

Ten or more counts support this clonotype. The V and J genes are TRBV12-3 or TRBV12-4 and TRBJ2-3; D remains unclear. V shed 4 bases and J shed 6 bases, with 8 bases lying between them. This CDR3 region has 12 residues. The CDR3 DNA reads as TGTGCCAGCAGTTCCCACCGGGATACGCAGTATTTT. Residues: CASSSHRDTQYF.

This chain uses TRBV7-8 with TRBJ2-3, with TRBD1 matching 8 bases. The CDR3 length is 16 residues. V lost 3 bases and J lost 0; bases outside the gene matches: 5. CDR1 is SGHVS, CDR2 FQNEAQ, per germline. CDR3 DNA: TGTGCCAGCAGCTTCCTAACAGGGGGGAGCACAGATACGCAGTATTTT. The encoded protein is CASSFLTGGSTDTQYF.

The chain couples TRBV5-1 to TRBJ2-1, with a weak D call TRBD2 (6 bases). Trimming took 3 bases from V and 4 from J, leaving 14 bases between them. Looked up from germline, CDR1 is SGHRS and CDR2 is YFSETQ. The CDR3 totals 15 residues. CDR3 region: CASSSARTTYNEQFF. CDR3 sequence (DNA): TGCGCCAGCAGCTCGGCAAGGACTACATACAATGAGCAGTTCTTC.

CDR3 nucleotide sequence: TGCAGTGCTAGAGATTTCGAAATATCCACCGGGACTCGGGAGTTCTTC. As protein: CSARDFEISTGTREFF. The J gene is TRBJ2-1, the V gene TRBV20-1; weak D call: TRBD2 (6 bases). The CDR3 length is 16 residues. Germline-derived CDR1 and CDR2 are DFQATT and SNEGSKA (reference sequence). Trimming took 0 bases from V and 14 from J, leaving 26 bases between them.

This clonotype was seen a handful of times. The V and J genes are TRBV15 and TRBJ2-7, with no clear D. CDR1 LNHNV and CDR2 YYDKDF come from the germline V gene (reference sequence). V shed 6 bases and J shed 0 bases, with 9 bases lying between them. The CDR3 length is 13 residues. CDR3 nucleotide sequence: TGTGCCACCAGTCCCCAAAGCTCCTACGAGCAGTACTTC. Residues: CATSPQSSYEQYF.

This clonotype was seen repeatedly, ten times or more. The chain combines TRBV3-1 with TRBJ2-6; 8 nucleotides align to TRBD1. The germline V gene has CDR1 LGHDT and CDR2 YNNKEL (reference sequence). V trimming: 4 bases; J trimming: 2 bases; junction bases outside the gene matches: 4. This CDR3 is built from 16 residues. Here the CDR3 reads CASSPKQGAGANVLTF. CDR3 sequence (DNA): TGTGCCAGCAGCCCTAAACAGGGGGCTGGGGCCAACGTCCTGACTTTC.

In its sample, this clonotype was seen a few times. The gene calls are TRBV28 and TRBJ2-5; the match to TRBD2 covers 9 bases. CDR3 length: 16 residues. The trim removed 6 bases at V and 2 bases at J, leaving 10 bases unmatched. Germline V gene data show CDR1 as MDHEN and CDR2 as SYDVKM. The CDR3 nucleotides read TGTGCCAGCAGCTCGGGGAGCGGGAGGTGGCAAGAGACCCAGTACTTC. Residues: CASSSGSGRWQETQYF.

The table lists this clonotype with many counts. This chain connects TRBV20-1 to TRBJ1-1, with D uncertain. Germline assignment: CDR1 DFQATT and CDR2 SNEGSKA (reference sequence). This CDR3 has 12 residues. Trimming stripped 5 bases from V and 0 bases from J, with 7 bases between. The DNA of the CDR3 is TGCAGTGCTGGGCACCTGAACACTGAAGCTTTCTTT. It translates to CSAGHLNTEAFF.

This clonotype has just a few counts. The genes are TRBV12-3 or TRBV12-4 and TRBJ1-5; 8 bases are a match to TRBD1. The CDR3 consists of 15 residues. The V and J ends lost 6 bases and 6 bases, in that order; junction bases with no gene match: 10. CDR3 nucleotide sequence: TGTGCCAGCAGATCACACACAGGGGGAGGTCAGCCCCAGCATTTT. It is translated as CASRSHTGGGQPQHF.

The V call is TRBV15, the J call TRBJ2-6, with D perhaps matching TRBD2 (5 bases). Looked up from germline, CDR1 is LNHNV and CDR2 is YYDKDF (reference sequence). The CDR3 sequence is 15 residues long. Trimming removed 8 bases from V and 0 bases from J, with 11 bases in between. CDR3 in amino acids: CATSRGNSGANVLTF. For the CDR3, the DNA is TGTGCCACCTCGCGAGGGAACTCTGGGGCCAACGTCCTGACTTTC. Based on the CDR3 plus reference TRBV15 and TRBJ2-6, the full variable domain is DAMVIQNPRYQVTQFGKPVTLSCSQTLNHNVMYWYQQKSSQAPKLLFHYYDKDFNNEADTPDNFQSRRPNTSFCFLDIRSPGLGDTAMYLCATSRGNSGANVLTFGAGSRLTVL.

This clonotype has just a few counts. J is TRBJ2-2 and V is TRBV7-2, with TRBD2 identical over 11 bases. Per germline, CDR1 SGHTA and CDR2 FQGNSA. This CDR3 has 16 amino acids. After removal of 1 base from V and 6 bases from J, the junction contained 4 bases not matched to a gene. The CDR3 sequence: CASSLVAGGPAGELFF. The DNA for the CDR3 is TGTGCCAGCAGCTTAGTAGCGGGAGGGCCGGCCGGGGAGCTGTTTTTT.

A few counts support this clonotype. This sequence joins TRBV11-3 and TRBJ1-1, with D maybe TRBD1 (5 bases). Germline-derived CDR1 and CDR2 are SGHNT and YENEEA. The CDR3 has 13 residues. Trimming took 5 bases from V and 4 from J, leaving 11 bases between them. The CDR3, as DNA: TGTGCCAGCAGCCGCAAGGGGAGCACTGAAGCTTTCTTT. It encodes CASSRKGSTEAFF.

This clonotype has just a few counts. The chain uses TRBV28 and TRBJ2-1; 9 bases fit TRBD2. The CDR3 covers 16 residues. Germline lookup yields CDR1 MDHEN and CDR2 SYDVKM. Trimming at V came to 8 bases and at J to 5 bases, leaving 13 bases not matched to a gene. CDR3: CASRRTGLAGHNEQFF. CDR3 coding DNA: TGTGCCAGCCGGCGCACCGGGCTAGCGGGACACAATGAGCAGTTCTTC.

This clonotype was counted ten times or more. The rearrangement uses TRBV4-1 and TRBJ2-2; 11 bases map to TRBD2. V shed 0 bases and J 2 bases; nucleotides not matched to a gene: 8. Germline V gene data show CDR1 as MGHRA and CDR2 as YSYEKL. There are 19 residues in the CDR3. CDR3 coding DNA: TGCGCCAGCAGCCAAGAGGGGGCTAGCGGGGGGAAAAACACCGGGGAGCTGTTTTTT. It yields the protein CASSQEGASGGKNTGELFF.

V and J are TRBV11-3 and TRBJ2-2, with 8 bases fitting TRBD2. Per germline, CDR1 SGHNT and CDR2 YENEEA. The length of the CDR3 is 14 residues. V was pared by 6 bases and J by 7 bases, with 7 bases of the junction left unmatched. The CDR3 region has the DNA TGTGCCAGCAGACTAGCGGCCGAGAACGGGGAGCTGTTTTTT. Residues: CASRLAAENGELFF.

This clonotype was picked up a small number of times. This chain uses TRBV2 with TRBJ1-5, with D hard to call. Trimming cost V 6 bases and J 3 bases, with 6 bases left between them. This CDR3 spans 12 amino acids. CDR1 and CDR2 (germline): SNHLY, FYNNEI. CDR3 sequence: CASRGNNQPQHF. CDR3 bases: TGTGCCAGCAGAGGGAACAATCAGCCCCAGCATTTT.